The 27 T cell receptor beta chains given below trace back to one sample, sequenced in a study of OX40 agonist ivuxolimab in advanced cancers. Library method: the immunoSEQ multiplex PCR assay. The clones in this table, taken by TCRdb from immuneACCESS, are in-frame only. Not every clone is retained; where verified, under half of the shortfall comes from an unresolved V gene, and the cause of the rest is unknown. The sample table lists about 58,000 clones, roughly four fifths of them with a count of one. The top ten constitute less than 3.5% of the sample. This sample comprised CD4+ or CD8+ T cells sorted from blood, obtained in a trial of the OX40 agonist ivuxolimab. The source of these receptors is an adult with an advanced solid tumor such as melanoma, head and neck, liver or kidney cancer.

The chain carries TRBV25-1 and TRBJ1-1, with D hard to call. Per the germline V gene, CDR1 is MGHDK and CDR2 is SYGVNS. The CDR3 consists of 12 residues. V lost 7 bases, J lost 4 bases, and 10 bases lay in between. The CDR3 nucleotides read TGTGCCAGCATCGGTATTGGCACTGAAGCTTTCTTT. The encoded protein is CASIGIGTEAFF.

The chain recombines TRBV7-2 with TRBJ2-7, with D maybe TRBD1 (5 bases). The CDR3 loop spans 14 amino acids. Germline assignment: CDR1 SGHTA and CDR2 FQGNSA. With 3 bases removed from V and 4 bases from J, the gap between germline ends came to 13 bases. The CDR3 sequence is CASSLGPQGYEQYF. CDR3 DNA: TGTGCCAGCAGCTTGGGTCCCCAGGGATACGAGCAGTACTTC.

The chain combines TRBV7-8 with TRBJ1-2, with a possible D match to TRBD1 (5 bases). The V end was cut by 6 bases, the J end by 9 bases, with 20 bases between. The CDR3 runs to 14 residues. Germline values: CDR1 SGHVS, CDR2 FQNEAQ. DNA for the CDR3: TGTGCCAGCAGTACACAGGCCGGGGCGGTTCGCTACACCTTC. Its translation is CASSTQAGAVRYTF.

V and J are TRBV6-6 and TRBJ2-7; 11 positions match TRBD2. Germline CDR1 reads MNHNY; CDR2 reads SVGAGI (reference sequence). V gave up 2 bases and J gave up 2 bases; unmatched junction bases: 2. CDR3 length equals 15 residues. This CDR3 reads CASSYLSGGAYEQYF. The CDR3, as DNA: TGTGCCAGCAGTTACCTTAGCGGGGGGGCCTACGAGCAGTACTTC.

This sequence joins TRBV5-6 and TRBJ1-2; D is uncertain. With 0 bases removed from V and 0 bases from J, the gap between germline ends came to 12 bases. Germline-derived CDR1 and CDR2 are SGHDT and YYEEEE. The CDR3 covers 16 residues. CDR3 DNA sequence: TGTGCCAGCAGCTTGGATTTGGAACGGGCTAACTATGGCTACACCTTC. Protein product: CASSLDLERANYGYTF.

The chain carries TRBV21-1 and TRBJ1-2; TRBD1 reflects the table's D call only, with no check against the DNA. TRBV21-1 is a pseudogene locus. CDR3 length: 18 residues. CDR3 sequence: CASSKGALEARQGCGYTF. In DNA form, the CDR3 reads TGTGCCAGCAGCAAAGGCGCGTTAGAGGCCCGACAGGGGTGTGGCTACACCTTC.

The CDR3 DNA follows: TGTGCCTGGAGTGTTGGAGGGGGGAGCGCCCAGTACTTC. It yields the protein CAWSVGGGSAQYF. This chain uses TRBV30 with TRBJ2-5; D could derive from TRBD1 or TRBD2 (6 bases each). Trimming cost V 0 bases and J 9 bases, with 14 bases left between them. The germline gives CDR1 GTSNPN, CDR2 SVGIG (reference sequence). The length of the CDR3 is 13 residues.

V usage is TRBV28 and J usage is TRBJ1-5; TRBD1 is a possible D gene (5 bases). The CDR3 runs to 16 residues. V gave up 6 bases and J gave up 0 bases, with 15 bases separating them. CDR1 and CDR2 (germline): MDHEN, SYDVKM. CDR3 sequence (DNA): TGTGCCAGCAGCTACGGGGCAATGTATAGCAATCAGCCCCAGCATTTT. Protein sequence: CASSYGAMYSNQPQHF. Combining the CDR3 with reference TRBV28 and TRBJ1-5 gives the whole variable domain DVKVTQSSRYLVKRTGEKVFLECVQDMDHENMFWYRQDPGLGLRLIYFSYDVKMKEKGDIPEGYSVSREKKERFSLILESASTNQTSMYLCASSYGAMYSNQPQHFGDGTRLSIL.

The genes are TRBV18 and TRBJ2-3; unclear D gene. V lost 1 base and J lost 0, with 8 bases in between. In germline, CDR1 is KGHSH, CDR2 LQKENI. The CDR3 sequence is 15 residues long. CDR3 sequence: CASSPLGISTDTQYF. The DNA for the CDR3 is TGTGCCAGCTCACCACTGGGTATTAGCACAGATACGCAGTATTTT.

The rearrangement links TRBV28 to TRBJ1-2; 7 positions agree with TRBD1. The CDR3 has 14 residues. Germline V lookup: CDR1 MDHEN, CDR2 SYDVKM. The V segment lost 5 bases and the J segment 4 bases; nucleotides outside the gene matches: 7. CDR3 in amino acids: CASSRAGQFYGYTF. DNA of the CDR3: TGTGCCAGCAGTCGGGCGGGACAGTTCTATGGCTACACCTTC.

V and J are TRBV9 and TRBJ1-3, with D unresolved. Germline V gives CDR1 SGDLS, CDR2 YYNGEE. The germline V and J ends were trimmed by 0 bases and 9 bases, with 10 bases remaining between them. CDR3 size: 13 residues. The CDR3 here is CASSVGGWSTIYF. The CDR3 DNA follows: TGTGCCAGCAGCGTAGGAGGGTGGAGCACCATATATTTT.

The J gene is TRBJ2-5, the V gene TRBV25-1; 7 positions agree with TRBD2. The germline V gene has CDR1 MGHDK and CDR2 SYGVNS. This CDR3 is 17 amino acids long. V lost 3 bases and J lost 1; bases outside the gene matches: 11. The CDR3 is CASSDLGGTSFQETQYF. CDR3 DNA sequence: TGTGCCAGCAGTGACTTGGGGGGGACTTCCTTCCAAGAGACCCAGTACTTC. Full variable domain (remainder filled in from reference TRBV25-1 and TRBJ2-5): EADIYQTPRYLVIGTGKKITLECSQTMGHDKMYWYQQDPGMELHLIHYSYGVNSTEKGDLSSESTVSRIRTEHFPLTLESARPSHTSQYLCASSDLGGTSFQETQYFGPGTRLLVL.

V and J are TRBV7-9 and TRBJ1-1; D not certain. The ends were cut back, 5 bases at V and 9 bases at J, with 16 bases in the middle. This CDR3 is built from 13 residues. Germline V gene data show CDR1 as SEHNR and CDR2 as FQNEAQ (reference sequence). The CDR3 loop is CASSAAWGRKAFF. The DNA of the CDR3 is TGTGCCAGCAGCGCCGCATGGGGAAGAAAAGCTTTCTTT.

This chain connects TRBV7-2 to TRBJ2-5; D might be TRBD2 (5 bases). There are 11 residues in the CDR3. Between the trimmed V and J ends, which lost 4 bases and 5 bases, there was a span of 5 bases. Germline V gene sequence: CDR1 SGHTA, CDR2 FQGNSA. The DNA of the CDR3 is TGTGCCAGCAGCTCGGGGGAGACCCAGTACTTC. Protein product: CASSSGETQYF. The complete variable domain, with remaining parts taken from reference TRBV7-2 and TRBJ2-5, reads GAGVSQSPSNKVTEKGKDVELRCDPISGHTALYWYRQSLGQGLEFLIYFQGNSAPDKSGLPSDRFSAERTGGSVSTLTIQRTQQEDSAVYLCASSSGETQYFGPGTRLLVL.

The rearrangement joins TRBV19 to TRBJ1-5; D is ambiguous. The CDR3 loop spans 14 amino acids. V lost 5 bases, J lost 2 bases, and 10 bases lay in between. Germline CDR1 and CDR2: LNHDA and SQIVND (reference sequence). The CDR3 sequence is CASSPLEGNQPQHF. CDR3 sequence (DNA): TGTGCCAGTAGTCCACTTGAAGGCAATCAGCCCCAGCATTTT.

This chain links TRBV15 with TRBJ2-6, with D perhaps being TRBD1 or TRBD2 (6 bases each). Germline values: CDR1 LNHNV, CDR2 YYDKDF (reference sequence). Trimming shortened V by 3 bases and J by 3 bases, and 9 bases separated the two germline ends. This CDR3 has 15 amino acids. CDR3 residues: CATSSRGRGANVLTF. CDR3 coding DNA: TGTGCCACCAGCAGTCGGGGGCGTGGGGCCAACGTCCTGACTTTC.

This clone came up once. V usage is TRBV9 and J usage is TRBJ2-3, with TRBD1 matching over 8 bases. Germline values: CDR1 SGDLS, CDR2 YYNGEE. The CDR3 extends over 15 amino acids. V lost 2 bases, J lost 0 bases, and 2 bases stayed unmatched. This CDR3 reads CASSVQGASTDTQYF. CDR3 sequence (DNA): TGTGCCAGCAGCGTTCAGGGGGCCAGCACAGATACGCAGTATTTT.

This rearrangement joins TRBV11-3 to TRBJ2-7, with D maybe TRBD2 (6 bases). CDR1 SGHNT and CDR2 YENEEA come from the germline V gene. Trimming removed 5 bases from V and 0 bases from J, with 11 bases in between. The CDR3 loop spans 14 amino acids. The CDR3 bases are TGTGCCAGCAGCGCACTTAGCGGCTCCTACGAGCAGTACTTC. As protein: CASSALSGSYEQYF.

CDR3 in amino acids: CASSLARRGGLDEQYF. DNA for the CDR3: TGTGCCAGCAGCTTAGCGCGGCGGGGGGGCCTAGACGAGCAGTACTTC. The chain employs TRBV7-9 and TRBJ2-7; TRBD2 aligns across 9 bases. The V gene's germline CDR1 is SEHNR and CDR2 FQNEAQ (reference sequence). CDR3 length: 16 amino acids. Trimming cost V 0 bases and J 5 bases; bases outside gene matches: 8.

This clone was seen more than once but under ten times. This sequence joins TRBV5-8 and TRBJ1-2; D is possibly TRBD1 (5 bases). Germline V gene data show CDR1 as SGHTS and CDR2 as YDEGEE. The V end was cut by 0 bases, the J end by 2 bases, with 11 bases between. This CDR3 comprises 15 residues. In DNA, the CDR3 is TGTGCCAGCAGCTTGGAGGGACCCCAGAACTATGGCTACACCTTC. This sequence encodes CASSLEGPQNYGYTF.

J is TRBJ2-5 and V is TRBV7-2; 7 bases align to TRBD1. The CDR3 has 14 residues. Germline-derived CDR1 and CDR2 are SGHTA and FQGNSA. The ends lost 1 base at V and 4 bases at J; junction bases unmatched: 3. CDR3 nucleotide sequence: TGTGCCAGCAGCTTAGAATGGACAGGAGAGACCCAGTACTTC. The encoded protein is CASSLEWTGETQYF.

The genes are TRBV30 and TRBJ1-6; D remains unclear. V lost 8 bases to trimming and J lost 9 bases, with 17 bases between them. This CDR3 comprises 13 residues. CDR1 GTSNPN and CDR2 SVGIG come from the germline V gene (reference sequence). CDR3 sequence reads: CATRAASSSPLHF. The DNA for the CDR3 is TGTGCCACTAGGGCGGCTTCTAGTTCACCCCTCCACTTT.

The chain recombines TRBV4-2 with TRBJ2-7, with TRBD1 matching 8 bases. CDR3 size: 16 residues. CDR1 and CDR2 (germline): LGHNA, YNFKEQ. J lost 2 bases, V lost 0 bases, and 6 bases had no gene match. The CDR3 region has the DNA TGTGCCAGCAGCCAAGAAGGACAGGGCAATCCCTACGAGCAGTACTTC. It encodes CASSQEGQGNPYEQYF.

The chain couples TRBV5-1 to TRBJ1-5; 8 bases are shared with TRBD1. This CDR3 has 15 amino acids. The V segment lost 0 bases and the J segment 7 bases; nucleotides outside the gene matches: 6. CDR1 and CDR2 (germline): SGHRS, YFSETQ. The CDR3 region has the DNA TGCGCCAGCAGCTTGGAGACAGGGGACGGGCAGCCCCAGCATTTT. Protein sequence: CASSLETGDGQPQHF. The full variable domain, its missing parts supplied by reference TRBV5-1 and TRBJ1-5, is KAGVTQTPRYLIKTRGQQVTLSCSPISGHRSVSWYQQTPGQGLQFLFEYFSETQRNKGNFPGRFSGRQFSNSRSEMNVSTLELGDSALYLCASSLETGDGQPQHFGDGTRLSIL.

V is TRBV6-5 and J is TRBJ2-3; D may correspond to TRBD1 or TRBD2 (6 bases each). Germline V gives CDR1 MNHEY, CDR2 SVGAGI. The CDR3 is made up of 16 amino acids. V lost 2 bases and J lost 1, with 13 bases in between. The CDR3 nucleotides read TGTGCCAGCAGTTACGGAGAGGGGGGTCGCACAGATACGCAGTATTTT. Translation gives CASSYGEGGRTDTQYF.

The chain carries TRBV18 and TRBJ2-3, with TRBD2 identical over 14 bases. This CDR3 region has 16 residues. Germline CDR1 KGHSH, CDR2 LQKENI. V shed 6 bases and J 9 bases; nucleotides not matched to a gene: 11. CDR3 residues: CASSTGTSGGHATQYF. In nucleotides, the CDR3 is TGTGCCAGCTCGACCGGGACTAGCGGGGGCCATGCCACGCAGTATTTT.

This chain connects TRBV7-8 to TRBJ2-3, with 7 bases aligning to TRBD2. The CDR3 spans 16 residues. CDR1 is SGHVS and CDR2 is FQNEAQ in the germline V gene. V gave up 5 bases and J gave up 0 bases; unmatched junction bases: 8. Written as DNA, the CDR3 is TGTGCCAGCAGCCACACCCCGGGGGGAAGCACAGATACGCAGTATTTT. It codes for CASSHTPGGSTDTQYF.